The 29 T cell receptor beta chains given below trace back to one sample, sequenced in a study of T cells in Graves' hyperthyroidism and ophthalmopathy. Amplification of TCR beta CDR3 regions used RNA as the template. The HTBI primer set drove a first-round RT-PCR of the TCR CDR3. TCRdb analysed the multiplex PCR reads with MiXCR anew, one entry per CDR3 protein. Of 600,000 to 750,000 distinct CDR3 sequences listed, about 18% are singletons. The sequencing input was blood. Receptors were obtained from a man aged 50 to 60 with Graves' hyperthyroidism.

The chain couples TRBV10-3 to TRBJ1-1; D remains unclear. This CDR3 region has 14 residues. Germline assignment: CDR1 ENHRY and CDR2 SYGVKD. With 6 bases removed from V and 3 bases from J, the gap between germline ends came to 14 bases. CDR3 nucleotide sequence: TGTGCCATCAGCCTCAGCGGGGAGGACACTGAAGCTTTCTTT. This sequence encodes CAISLSGEDTEAFF.

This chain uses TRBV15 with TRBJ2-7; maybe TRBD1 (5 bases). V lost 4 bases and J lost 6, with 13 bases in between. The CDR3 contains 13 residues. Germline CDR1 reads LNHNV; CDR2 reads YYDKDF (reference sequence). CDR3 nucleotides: TGTGCCACCAGCACCCTAGACCAGGGCGAGCAGTACTTC. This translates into CATSTLDQGEQYF.

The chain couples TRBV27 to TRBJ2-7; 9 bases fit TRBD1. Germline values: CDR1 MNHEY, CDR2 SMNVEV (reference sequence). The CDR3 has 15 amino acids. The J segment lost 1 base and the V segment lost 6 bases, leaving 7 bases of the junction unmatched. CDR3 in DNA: TGTGCCAGCAGATTGACCGGGACAGGGTCCTACGAGCAGTACTTC. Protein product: CASRLTGTGSYEQYF.

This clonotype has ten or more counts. CDR3 residues: CAWRASYSGNTIYF. The CDR3 DNA reads as TGTGCCTGGAGAGCATCATACTCTGGAAACACCATATATTTT. The chain has TRBV30 and TRBJ1-3; D ambiguous. The CDR3 contains 14 residues. Per the germline V gene, CDR1 is GTSNPN and CDR2 is SVGIG (reference sequence). Trimming took off 3 bases at V and 0 bases at J, with 9 bases between the two ends.

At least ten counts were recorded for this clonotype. The CDR3 here is CATGTSSDTQYF. In nucleotides, the CDR3 is TGTGCCACTGGGACTAGTTCAGATACGCAGTATTTT. The V and J genes are TRBV2 and TRBJ2-3; TRBD2 agrees at 8 bases. V trimming: 10 bases; J trimming: 4 bases; junction bases outside the gene matches: 4. CDR1 and CDR2 from the germline V gene are SNHLY and FYNNEI. The CDR3 is made up of 12 amino acids.

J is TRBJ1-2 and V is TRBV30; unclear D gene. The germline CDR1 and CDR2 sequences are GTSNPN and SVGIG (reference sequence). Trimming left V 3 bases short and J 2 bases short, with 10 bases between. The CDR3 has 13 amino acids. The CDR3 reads CAWSRRPNYGYTF. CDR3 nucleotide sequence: TGTGCCTGGAGCCGCCGGCCCAACTATGGCTACACCTTC.

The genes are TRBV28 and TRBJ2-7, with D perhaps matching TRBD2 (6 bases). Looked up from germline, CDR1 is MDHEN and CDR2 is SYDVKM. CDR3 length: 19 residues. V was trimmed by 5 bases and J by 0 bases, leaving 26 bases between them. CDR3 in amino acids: CASSTGAGSLILSSYEQYF. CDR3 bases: TGTGCCAGCAGTACCGGGGCGGGGAGCCTGATTCTAAGCTCCTACGAGCAGTACTTC.

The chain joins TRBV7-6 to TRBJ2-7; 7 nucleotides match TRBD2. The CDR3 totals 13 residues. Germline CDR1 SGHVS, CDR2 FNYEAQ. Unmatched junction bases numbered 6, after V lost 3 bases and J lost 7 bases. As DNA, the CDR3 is TGTGCCAGCAGCTTCGGACTAGATGGAGAGCAGTACTTC. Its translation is CASSFGLDGEQYF. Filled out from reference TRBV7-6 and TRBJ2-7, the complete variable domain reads GAGVSQSPRYKVTKRGQDVALRCDPISGHVSLYWYRQALGQGPEFLTYFNYEAQQDKSGLPNDRFSAERPEGSISTLTIQRTEQRDSAMYRCASSFGLDGEQYFGPGTRLTVT.

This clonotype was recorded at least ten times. In DNA, the CDR3 is TGTGCCACCAGTGACCGGACTAGCGGGGACTCCTACAATGAGCAGTTCTTC. Translation: CATSDRTSGDSYNEQFF. This rearrangement joins TRBV24-1 to TRBJ2-1, with 12 bases fitting TRBD2. The CDR3 runs 17 residues. The V and J ends lost 4 bases and 0 bases, in that order; junction bases with no gene match: 3. Germline V gives CDR1 KGHDR, CDR2 SFDVKD.

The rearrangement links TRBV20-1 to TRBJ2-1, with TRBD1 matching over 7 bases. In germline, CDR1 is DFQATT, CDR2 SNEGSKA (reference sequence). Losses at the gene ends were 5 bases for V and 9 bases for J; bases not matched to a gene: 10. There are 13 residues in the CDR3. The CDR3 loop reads CSAPSPGQPEQFF. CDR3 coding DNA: TGCAGTGCTCCTTCCCCGGGACAGCCTGAGCAGTTCTTC.

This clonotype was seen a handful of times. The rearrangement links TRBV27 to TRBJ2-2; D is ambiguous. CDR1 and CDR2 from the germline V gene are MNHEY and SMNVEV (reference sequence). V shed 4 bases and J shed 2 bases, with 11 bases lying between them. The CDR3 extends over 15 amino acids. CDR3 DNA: TGTGCCAGCAGTTCGTGGCAGAAAAACACCGGGGAGCTGTTTTTT. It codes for CASSSWQKNTGELFF.

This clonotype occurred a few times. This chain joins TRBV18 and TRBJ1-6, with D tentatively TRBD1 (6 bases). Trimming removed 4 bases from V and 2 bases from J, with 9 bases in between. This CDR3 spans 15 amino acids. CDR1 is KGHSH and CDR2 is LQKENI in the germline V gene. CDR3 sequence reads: CASSLGTTYNSPLHF. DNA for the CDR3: TGTGCCAGCTCACTCGGGACAACCTATAATTCACCCCTCCACTTT.

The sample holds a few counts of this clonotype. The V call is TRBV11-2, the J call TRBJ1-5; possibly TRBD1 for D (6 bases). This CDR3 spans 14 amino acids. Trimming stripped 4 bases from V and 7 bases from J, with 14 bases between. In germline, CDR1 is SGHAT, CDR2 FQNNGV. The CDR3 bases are TGTGCCAGCAGCTCAACCTACAGGGACCAGCCCCAGCATTTT. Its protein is CASSSTYRDQPQHF.

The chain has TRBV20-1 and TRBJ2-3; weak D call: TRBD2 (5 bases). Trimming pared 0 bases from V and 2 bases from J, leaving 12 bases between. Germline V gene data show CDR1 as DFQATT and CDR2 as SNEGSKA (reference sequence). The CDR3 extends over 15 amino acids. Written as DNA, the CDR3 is TGCAGTGCTAGAGACCGAGCGGTTTCCACAGATACGCAGTATTTT. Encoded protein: CSARDRAVSTDTQYF.

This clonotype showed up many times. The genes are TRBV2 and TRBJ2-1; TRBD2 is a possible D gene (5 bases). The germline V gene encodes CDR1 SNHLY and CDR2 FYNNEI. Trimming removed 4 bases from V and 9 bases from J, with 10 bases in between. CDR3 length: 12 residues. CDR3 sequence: CASSGSGGEQFF. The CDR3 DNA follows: TGTGCCAGCAGTGGTAGTGGAGGTGAGCAGTTCTTC.

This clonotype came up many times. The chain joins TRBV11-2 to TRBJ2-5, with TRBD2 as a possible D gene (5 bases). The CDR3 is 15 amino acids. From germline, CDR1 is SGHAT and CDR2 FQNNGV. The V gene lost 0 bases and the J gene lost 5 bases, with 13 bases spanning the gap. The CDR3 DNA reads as TGTGCCAGCAGCTTAGACAGCTTCGGGAAGGAGACCCAGTACTTC. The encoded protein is CASSLDSFGKETQYF.

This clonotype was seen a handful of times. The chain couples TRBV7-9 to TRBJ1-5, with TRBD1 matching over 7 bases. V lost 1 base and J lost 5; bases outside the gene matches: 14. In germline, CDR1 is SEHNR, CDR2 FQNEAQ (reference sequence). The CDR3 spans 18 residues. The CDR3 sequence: CASSLGTGNLPNHQPQHF. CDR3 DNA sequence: TGTGCCAGCAGCTTAGGGACAGGTAACCTCCCGAACCATCAGCCCCAGCATTTT.

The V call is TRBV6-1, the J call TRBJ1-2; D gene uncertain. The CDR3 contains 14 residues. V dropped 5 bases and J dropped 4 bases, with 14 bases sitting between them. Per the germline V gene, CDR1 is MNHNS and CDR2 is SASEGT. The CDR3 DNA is TGTGCCAGCAGTCCCCAGTCCGTAGCCTATGGCTACACCTTC. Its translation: CASSPQSVAYGYTF.

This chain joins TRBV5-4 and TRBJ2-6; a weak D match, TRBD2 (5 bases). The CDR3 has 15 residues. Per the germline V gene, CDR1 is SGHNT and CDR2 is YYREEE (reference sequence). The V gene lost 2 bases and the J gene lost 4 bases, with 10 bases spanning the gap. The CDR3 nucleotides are TGTGCCAGCAGCTTCCGGGGAGCCGGGGCCAACGTCCTGACTTTC. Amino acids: CASSFRGAGANVLTF.

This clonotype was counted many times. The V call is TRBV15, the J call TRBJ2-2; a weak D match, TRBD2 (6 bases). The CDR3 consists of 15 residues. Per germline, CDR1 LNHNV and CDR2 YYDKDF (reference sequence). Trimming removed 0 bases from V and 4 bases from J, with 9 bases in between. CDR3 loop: CATSRDWDFTGELFF. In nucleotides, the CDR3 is TGTGCCACCAGCAGAGATTGGGACTTCACCGGGGAGCTGTTTTTT.

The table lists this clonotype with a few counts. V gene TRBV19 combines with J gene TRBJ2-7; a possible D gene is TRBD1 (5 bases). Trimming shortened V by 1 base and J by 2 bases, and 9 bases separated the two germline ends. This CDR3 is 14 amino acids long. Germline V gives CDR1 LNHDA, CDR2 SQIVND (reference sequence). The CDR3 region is CASSIGTLPYEQYF. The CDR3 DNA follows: TGTGCCAGTAGTATAGGGACACTTCCCTACGAGCAGTACTTC.

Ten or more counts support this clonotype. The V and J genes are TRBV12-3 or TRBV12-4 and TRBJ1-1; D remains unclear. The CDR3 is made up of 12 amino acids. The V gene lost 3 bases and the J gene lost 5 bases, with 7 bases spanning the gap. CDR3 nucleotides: TGTGCCAGCAGTTTTACACTTACTGAAGCTTTCTTT. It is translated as CASSFTLTEAFF.

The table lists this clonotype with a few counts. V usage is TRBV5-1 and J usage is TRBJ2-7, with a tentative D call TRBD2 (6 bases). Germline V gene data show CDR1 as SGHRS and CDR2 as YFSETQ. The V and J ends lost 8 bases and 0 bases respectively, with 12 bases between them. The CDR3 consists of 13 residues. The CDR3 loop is CARVGDSSYEQYF. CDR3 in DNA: TGCGCCAGGGTCGGGGACTCCTCCTACGAGCAGTACTTC.

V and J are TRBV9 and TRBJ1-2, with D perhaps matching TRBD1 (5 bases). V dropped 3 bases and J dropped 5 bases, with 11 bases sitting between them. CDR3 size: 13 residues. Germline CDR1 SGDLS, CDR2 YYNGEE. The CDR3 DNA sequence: TGTGCCAGCAGCGCGGGGGAGTTTTATGGCTACACCTTC. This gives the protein CASSAGEFYGYTF.

CDR3 in DNA: TGCAGTGCTGCGGACATTTTCTCCTACGAGCAGTACTTC. Translating it yields CSAADIFSYEQYF. This sequence joins TRBV20-1 and TRBJ2-7, with a possible D match to TRBD1 (5 bases). Trimming left V 5 bases short and J 0 bases short, with 11 bases between. Looked up from germline, CDR1 is DFQATT and CDR2 is SNEGSKA (reference sequence). This CDR3 region has 13 residues.

The CDR3 nucleotides read TGTGCCAGCAGTTGGGAGACCGGGACAGGGTCTAGCACAGATACGCAGTATTTT. Translation gives CASSWETGTGSSTDTQYF. V usage is TRBV28 and J usage is TRBJ2-3; TRBD1 matches 9 bases. The germline CDR1 and CDR2 sequences are MDHEN and SYDVKM. Losses at the gene ends were 4 bases for V and 0 bases for J; bases not matched to a gene: 11. The CDR3 is made up of 18 amino acids.

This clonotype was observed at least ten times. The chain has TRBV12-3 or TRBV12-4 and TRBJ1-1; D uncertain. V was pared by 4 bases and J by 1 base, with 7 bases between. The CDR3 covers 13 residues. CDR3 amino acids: CASSSGRNTEAFF. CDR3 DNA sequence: TGTGCCAGCAGTTCCGGGAGGAACACTGAAGCTTTCTTT.

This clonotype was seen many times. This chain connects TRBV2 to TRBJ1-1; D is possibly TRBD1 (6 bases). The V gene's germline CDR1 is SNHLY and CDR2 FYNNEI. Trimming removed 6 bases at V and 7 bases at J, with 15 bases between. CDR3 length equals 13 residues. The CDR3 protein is CASSPGTNVEAFF. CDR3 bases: TGTGCCAGCAGCCCAGGGACAAACGTTGAAGCTTTCTTT.

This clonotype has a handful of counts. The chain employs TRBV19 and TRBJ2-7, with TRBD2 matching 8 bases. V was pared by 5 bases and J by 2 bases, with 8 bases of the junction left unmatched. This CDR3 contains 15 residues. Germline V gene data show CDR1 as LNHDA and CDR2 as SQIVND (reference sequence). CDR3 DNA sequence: TGTGCCAGTAGTTTCTTTAGCGGGACGGCCTACGAGCAGTACTTC. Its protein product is CASSFFSGTAYEQYF.